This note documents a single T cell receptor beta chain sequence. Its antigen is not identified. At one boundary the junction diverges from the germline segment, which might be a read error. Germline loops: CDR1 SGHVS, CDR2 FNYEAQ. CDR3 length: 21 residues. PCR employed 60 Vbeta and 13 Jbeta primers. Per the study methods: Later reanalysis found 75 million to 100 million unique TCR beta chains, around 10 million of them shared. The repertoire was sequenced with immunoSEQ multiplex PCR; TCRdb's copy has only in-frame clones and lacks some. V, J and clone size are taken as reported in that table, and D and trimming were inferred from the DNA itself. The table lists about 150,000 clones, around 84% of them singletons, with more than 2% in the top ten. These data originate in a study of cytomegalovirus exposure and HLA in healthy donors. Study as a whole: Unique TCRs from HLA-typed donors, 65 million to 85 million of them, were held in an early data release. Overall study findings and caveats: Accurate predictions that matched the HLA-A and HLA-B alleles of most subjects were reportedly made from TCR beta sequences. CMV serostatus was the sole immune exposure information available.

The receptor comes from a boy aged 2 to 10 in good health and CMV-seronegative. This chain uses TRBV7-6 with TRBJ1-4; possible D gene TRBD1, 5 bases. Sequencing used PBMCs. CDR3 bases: TGTGCCAGCAGCTTAGAGGCCAGCTCGGGGGTACGGACCTCTAAGATTGAAAACCTGTTTTTT. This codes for CASSLEASSGVRTSKIENLFF. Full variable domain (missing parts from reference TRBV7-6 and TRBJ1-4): GAGVSQSPRYKVTKRGQDVALRCDPISGHVSLYWYRQALGQGPEFLTYFNYEAQQDKSGLPNDRFSAERPEGSISTLTIQRTEQRDSAMYRCASSLEASSGVRTSKIENLFFGSGTQLSVL.